Shown below are 20 T cell receptor beta chains from a single sample sequenced in a study of T cells in Graves' hyperthyroidism and ophthalmopathy. Amplified regions were TCR beta CDR3 sequences from RNA transcripts. An initial round of RT-PCR targeting the TCR CDR3 relied on the HTBI primer set. A single record per CDR3 protein comes from TCRdb applying MiXCR to the multiplex PCR reads. The sample records about 520,000 distinct CDR3 sequences, about 24% being singletons. Sequencing used blood. These receptors originate from a woman aged 30 to 39 with Graves' ophthalmopathy.

The chain has TRBV29-1 and TRBJ2-5, with TRBD2 matching 12 bases. Germline CDR1 and CDR2: SQVTM and ANQGSEA. This CDR3 has 18 residues. V was clipped by 3 bases and J by 4 bases; unmatched bases: 15. DNA of the CDR3: TGCAGCGTTGACACCCGGGGGTCTAGCGGGAGGGCGGGAGAGACCCAGTACTTC. Translating it yields CSVDTRGSSGRAGETQYF.

This clonotype was seen at least ten times. The chain joins TRBV6-2 or TRBV6-3 to TRBJ1-2; D ambiguous. Trimming took off 1 base at V and 4 bases at J, with 7 bases between the two ends. The CDR3 runs 13 residues. Germline CDR1 and CDR2: MNHEY and SVGEGT. DNA of the CDR3: TGTGCCAGCAGTTACTTCCAGTCCTATGGCTACACCTTC. Encoded protein: CASSYFQSYGYTF.

The chain carries TRBV6-2 or TRBV6-3 and TRBJ1-5, with a weak D call TRBD1 (6 bases). The CDR3 is 13 residues long. The V and J ends lost 5 bases and 6 bases respectively, with 11 bases between them. Germline-derived CDR1 and CDR2 are MNHEY and SVGEGT. The DNA for the CDR3 is TGTGCCAGCAGTAGAGGGGGAATTCAGCCCCAGCATTTT. Protein product: CASSRGGIQPQHF.

The chain uses TRBV9 and TRBJ2-3; D might be TRBD2 (5 bases). Germline-derived CDR1 and CDR2 are SGDLS and YYNGEE. Trimming took 4 bases from V and 0 from J, leaving 9 bases between them. The CDR3 is 14 residues long. CDR3 in DNA: TGTGCCAGCAGCCCGTGGACTAGCACAGATACGCAGTATTTT. Protein sequence: CASSPWTSTDTQYF.

This clonotype has ten or more counts. CDR3 coding DNA: TGTGCCAGCAGCTCGGACAGTTGGGAGACCCAGTACTTC. This encodes CASSSDSWETQYF. The chain combines TRBV3-1 with TRBJ2-5; D possibly corresponds to TRBD1 (6 bases). The CDR3 length is 13 residues. Per the germline V gene, CDR1 is LGHDT and CDR2 is YNNKEL (reference sequence). Trimming pared 5 bases from V and 5 bases from J, leaving 12 bases between.

This clonotype was picked up many times. The chain is built from TRBV28 and TRBJ1-5; 8 bases line up with TRBD1. The CDR3 is 12 residues long. From germline, CDR1 is MDHEN and CDR2 SYDVKM. With V trimmed by 10 bases and J by 11 bases, 10 bases remained unmatched. The CDR3 sequence is CATRQGLRSQHF. DNA for the CDR3: TGTGCCACCCGACAGGGGTTGAGGTCCCAGCATTTT.

A few counts support this clonotype. The genes are TRBV10-3 and TRBJ2-7; no clear D. From germline, CDR1 is ENHRY and CDR2 SYGVKD. Trimming took 2 bases from V and 0 from J, leaving 8 bases between them. This CDR3 is built from 14 residues. DNA of the CDR3: TGTGCCATCAGTGAGGAGGAGAGCTCCTACGAGCAGTACTTC. Translation gives CAISEEESSYEQYF.

In this sample, this clonotype turned up many times. This chain uses TRBV6-5 with TRBJ1-2; D is possibly TRBD1 (5 bases). V shed 0 bases and J shed 6 bases, with 11 bases lying between them. The CDR3 covers 14 residues. CDR1 is MNHEY, CDR2 SVGAGI, per germline. CDR3 protein: CASSYSRDVHGYTF. CDR3 DNA sequence: TGTGCCAGCAGTTACTCCCGGGACGTCCATGGCTACACCTTC.

This clonotype has a handful of counts. In nucleotides, the CDR3 is TGTGCCAGCAGCTTAGTTGGGGGTTTCCGCAATCAGCCCCAGCATTTT. It is translated as CASSLVGGFRNQPQHF. The chain employs TRBV11-2 and TRBJ1-5, with D perhaps matching TRBD1 (5 bases). CDR3 length: 16 residues. Trimming shortened V by 1 base and J by 2 bases, and 12 bases separated the two germline ends. Germline V gene lookup returns CDR1 SGHAT and CDR2 FQNNGV.

V gene TRBV6-2 or TRBV6-3 combines with J gene TRBJ1-1; D remains unclear. The CDR3 consists of 14 residues. Trimming took off 0 bases at V and 5 bases at J, with 10 bases between the two ends. CDR1 and CDR2 (germline): MNHEY, SVGEGT. Written as DNA, the CDR3 is TGTGCCAGCAGTTACTCGATTTTCTTGACTGAAGCTTTCTTT. This codes for CASSYSIFLTEAFF.

This clonotype has more than one count but fewer than ten. The chain joins TRBV28 to TRBJ2-7, with 12 bases matching TRBD2. Germline-derived CDR1 and CDR2 are MDHEN and SYDVKM. CDR3 length equals 14 residues. The ends lost 5 bases at V and 7 bases at J; junction bases unmatched: 6. CDR3 bases: TGTGCCAGCAGTCCCGGACTAGCGGGGTTAGAGCAGTACTTC. It specifies CASSPGLAGLEQYF.

This clonotype was seen ten or more times. V is TRBV6-1 and J is TRBJ2-2; TRBD2 might be the D (5 bases). This CDR3 comprises 14 residues. The germline CDR1 and CDR2 sequences are MNHNS and SASEGT. Trimming pared 6 bases from V and 7 bases from J, leaving 15 bases between. CDR3 protein: CASRTERAGGELFF. The CDR3 DNA follows: TGTGCCAGCAGGACTGAGAGGGCCGGCGGGGAGCTGTTTTTT.

In this sample, this clonotype turned up a few times. The rearrangement links TRBV6-1 to TRBJ1-5; TRBD1 matches 8 bases. The V and J ends lost 3 bases and 6 bases, in that order; junction bases with no gene match: 10. Germline V gene sequence: CDR1 MNHNS, CDR2 SASEGT. CDR3 length: 16 amino acids. CDR3 in amino acids: CASSELGRGQSQPQHF. For the CDR3, the DNA is TGTGCCAGCAGTGAGTTGGGCAGGGGGCAAAGTCAGCCCCAGCATTTT.

The V gene is TRBV15, the J gene TRBJ2-5, with D possibly being TRBD2 (5 bases). The length of the CDR3 is 15 residues. Germline V gene data show CDR1 as LNHNV and CDR2 as YYDKDF (reference sequence). V lost 2 bases to trimming and J lost 0 bases, with 10 bases between them. The CDR3 coding sequence is TGTGCCACCAGCAGAACTCTAGCAGACCAAGAGACCCAGTACTTC. It codes for CATSRTLADQETQYF.

The rearrangement joins TRBV13 to TRBJ2-7; D is tentatively TRBD1 or TRBD2 (5 bases each). In germline, CDR1 is PRHDT, CDR2 FYEKMQ (reference sequence). Between the trimmed V and J ends, which lost 3 bases and 0 bases, there was a span of 12 bases. The CDR3 sequence is 15 residues long. The CDR3 loop reads CASSFRDGNSYEQYF. In DNA, the CDR3 is TGTGCCAGCAGCTTCCGGGACGGTAACTCCTACGAGCAGTACTTC.

Ten or more counts support this clonotype. J is TRBJ2-5 and V is TRBV29-1, with TRBD2 as a possible D gene (7 bases). CDR1 is SQVTM and CDR2 is ANQGSEA in the germline V gene. The CDR3 sequence is 14 residues long. With 1 base removed from V and 5 bases from J, the gap between germline ends came to 14 bases. The CDR3 is CSVEGGGLVETQYF. CDR3 bases: TGCAGCGTTGAAGGGGGGGGGCTGGTGGAGACCCAGTACTTC.

V usage is TRBV12-3 or TRBV12-4 and J usage is TRBJ2-5; 8 positions agree with TRBD2. This CDR3 region has 16 residues. Losses at the gene ends were 7 bases for V and 5 bases for J; bases not matched to a gene: 15. The chain's CDR3 is CASTSPSGSVGETQYF. The DNA for the CDR3 is TGTGCCAGCACCTCTCCGAGCGGGAGCGTGGGGGAGACCCAGTACTTC.

This clonotype was recorded at least ten times. The chain employs TRBV4-1 and TRBJ1-2; D gene ambiguous. CDR1 is MGHRA, CDR2 YSYEKL, per germline. The CDR3 consists of 15 residues. The V end was cut by 0 bases, the J end by 5 bases, with 13 bases between. CDR3 DNA sequence: TGCGCCAGCAGCCAAGACGGAAGACGGTGGTATGGCTACACCTTC. Protein product: CASSQDGRRWYGYTF.

This clonotype was recorded at least ten times. The chain links TRBV6-5 to TRBJ2-7, with D maybe TRBD1 (5 bases). V was pared by 4 bases and J by 5 bases, with 15 bases between. Germline V lookup: CDR1 MNHEY, CDR2 SVGAGI. The CDR3 is made up of 14 amino acids. CDR3 nucleotides: TGTGCCAGCAGTTCCTTCAGGGTTGGGGACGAGCAGTACTTC. It specifies CASSSFRVGDEQYF.

The chain joins TRBV29-1 to TRBJ2-2; D gene uncertain. Trimming left V 1 base short and J 0 bases short, with 9 bases between. This CDR3 comprises 15 residues. Germline loops: CDR1 SQVTM, CDR2 ANQGSEA. CDR3 in DNA: TGCAGCGTTGAAGGGGCGGATTCGAACACCGGGGAGCTGTTTTTT. This encodes CSVEGADSNTGELFF.